This T cell receptor beta chain stems from a study of T cells expressing NK-cell markers. Whole-study results and caveats: Of CD8+ T cells, about 1.0-8% belonged to dominant NKG2C+ clonotypes in five to seven donors.

Concerning this clonotype itself: Its antigen is still unknown.

CDR1 SQVTM and CDR2 ANQGSEA come from the germline V gene. This CDR3 is built from 13 residues. As the method of synthesis, 5'RACE template switching with UMIs yielded TCR beta cDNA. With the 5' RACE reads reprocessed, TCRdb shows one record per CDR3 protein and no DNA. This sample's table reports roughly 430,000 distinct CDR3 sequences. This sequence was found in a woman aged 18-69 years in good health. This rearrangement joins TRBV29-1 to TRBJ1-1; TCRdb names TRBD1, which stays unverified in the absence of DNA. Specimen: blood T cells: a sorted CD56 or NKG2C T cell subset, CD4+ or CD8+ T cells, or bulk PBMC T cells (not recorded which). CDR3 protein: CSARDGLYTEAFF.